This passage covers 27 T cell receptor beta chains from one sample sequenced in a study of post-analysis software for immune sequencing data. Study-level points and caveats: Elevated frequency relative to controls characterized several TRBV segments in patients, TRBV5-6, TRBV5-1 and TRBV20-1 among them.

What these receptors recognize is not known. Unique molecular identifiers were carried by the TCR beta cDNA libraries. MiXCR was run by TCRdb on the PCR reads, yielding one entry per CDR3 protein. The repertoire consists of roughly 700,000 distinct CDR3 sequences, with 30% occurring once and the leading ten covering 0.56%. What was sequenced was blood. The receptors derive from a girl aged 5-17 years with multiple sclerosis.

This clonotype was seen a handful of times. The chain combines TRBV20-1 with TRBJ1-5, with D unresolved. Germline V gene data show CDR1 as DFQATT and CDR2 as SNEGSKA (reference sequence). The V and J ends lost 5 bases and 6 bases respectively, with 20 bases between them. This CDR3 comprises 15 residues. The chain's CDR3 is CSAWIGRGFAQPQHF. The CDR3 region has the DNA TGCAGTGCTTGGATCGGACGGGGTTTCGCTCAGCCCCAGCATTTT.

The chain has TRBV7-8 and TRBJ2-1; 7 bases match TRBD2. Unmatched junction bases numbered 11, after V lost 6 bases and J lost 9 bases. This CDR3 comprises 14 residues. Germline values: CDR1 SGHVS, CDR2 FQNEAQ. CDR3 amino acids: CASSITAGSREQFF. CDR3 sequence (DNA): TGTGCCAGCAGTATTACAGCGGGAAGCCGTGAGCAGTTCTTC.

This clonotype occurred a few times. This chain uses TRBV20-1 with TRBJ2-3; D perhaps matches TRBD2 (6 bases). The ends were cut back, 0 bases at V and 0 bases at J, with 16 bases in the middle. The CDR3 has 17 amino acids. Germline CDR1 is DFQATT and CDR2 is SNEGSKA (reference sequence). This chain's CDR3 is CSARDWVAEASTDTQYF. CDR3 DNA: TGCAGTGCTAGAGATTGGGTAGCGGAAGCCAGCACAGATACGCAGTATTTT.

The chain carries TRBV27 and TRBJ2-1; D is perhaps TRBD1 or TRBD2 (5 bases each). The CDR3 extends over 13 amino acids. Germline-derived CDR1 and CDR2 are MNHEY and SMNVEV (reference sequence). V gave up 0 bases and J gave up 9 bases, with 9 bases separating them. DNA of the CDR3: TGTGCCAGCAGTTTATCCCCGAGGGGTGAGCAGTTCTTC. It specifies CASSLSPRGEQFF.

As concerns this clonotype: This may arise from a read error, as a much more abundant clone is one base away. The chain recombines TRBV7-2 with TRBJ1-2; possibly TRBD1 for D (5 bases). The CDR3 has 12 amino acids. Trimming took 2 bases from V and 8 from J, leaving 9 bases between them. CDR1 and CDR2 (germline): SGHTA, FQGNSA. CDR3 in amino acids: CASSLPGVGYTF. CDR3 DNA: TGTGCCAGCAGCTTACCGGGGGTGGGCTACACCTTC.

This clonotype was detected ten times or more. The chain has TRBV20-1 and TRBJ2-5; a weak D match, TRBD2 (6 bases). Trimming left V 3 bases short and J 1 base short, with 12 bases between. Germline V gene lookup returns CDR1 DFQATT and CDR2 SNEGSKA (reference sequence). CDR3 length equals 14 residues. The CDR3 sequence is CSASPAGPQETQYF. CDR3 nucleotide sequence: TGCAGTGCTAGTCCAGCGGGCCCCCAAGAGACCCAGTACTTC.

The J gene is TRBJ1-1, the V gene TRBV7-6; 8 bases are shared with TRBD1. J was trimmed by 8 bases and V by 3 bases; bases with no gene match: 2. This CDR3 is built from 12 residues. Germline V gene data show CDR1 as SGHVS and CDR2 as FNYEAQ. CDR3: CASSLWDREAFF. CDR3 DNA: TGTGCCAGCAGCTTGTGGGACAGGGAAGCTTTCTTT.

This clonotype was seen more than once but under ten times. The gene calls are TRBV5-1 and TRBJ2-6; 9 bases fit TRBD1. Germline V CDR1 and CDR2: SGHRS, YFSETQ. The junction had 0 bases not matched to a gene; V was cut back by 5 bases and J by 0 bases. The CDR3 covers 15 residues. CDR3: CASRGQGSGANVLTF. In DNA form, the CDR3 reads TGCGCCAGCAGGGGACAGGGCTCTGGGGCCAACGTCCTGACTTTC. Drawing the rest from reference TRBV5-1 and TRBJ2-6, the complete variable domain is KAGVTQTPRYLIKTRGQQVTLSCSPISGHRSVSWYQQTPGQGLQFLFEYFSETQRNKGNFPGRFSGRQFSNSRSEMNVSTLELGDSALYLCASRGQGSGANVLTFGAGSRLTVL.

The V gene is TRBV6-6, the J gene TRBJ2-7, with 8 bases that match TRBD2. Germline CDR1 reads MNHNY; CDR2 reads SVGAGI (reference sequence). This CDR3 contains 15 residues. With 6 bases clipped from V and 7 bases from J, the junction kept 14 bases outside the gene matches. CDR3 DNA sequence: TGTGCCAGCAGGGAACTAGCGGCTTCATACAATGAGCAGTACTTC. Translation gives CASRELAASYNEQYF.

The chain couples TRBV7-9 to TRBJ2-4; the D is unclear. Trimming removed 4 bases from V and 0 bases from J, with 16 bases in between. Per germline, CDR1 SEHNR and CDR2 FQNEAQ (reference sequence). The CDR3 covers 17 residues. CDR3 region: CASSSLTSPLAKNIQYF. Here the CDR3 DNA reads TGTGCCAGCAGCTCCTTAACGTCCCCACTAGCCAAAAACATTCAGTACTTC.

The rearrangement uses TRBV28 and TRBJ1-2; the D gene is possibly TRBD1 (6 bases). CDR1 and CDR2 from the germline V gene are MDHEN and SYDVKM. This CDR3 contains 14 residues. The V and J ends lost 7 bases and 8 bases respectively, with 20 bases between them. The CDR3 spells CASTHGRGAGGYTF. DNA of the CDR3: TGTGCCAGCACCCACGGCAGGGGCGCGGGGGGCTACACCTTC.

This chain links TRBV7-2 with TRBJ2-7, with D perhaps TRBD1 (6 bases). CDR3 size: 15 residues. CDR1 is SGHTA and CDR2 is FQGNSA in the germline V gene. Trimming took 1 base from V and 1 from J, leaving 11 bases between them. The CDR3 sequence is CASSLGGHASYEQYF. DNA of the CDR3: TGTGCCAGCAGCTTAGGGGGACACGCATCCTACGAGCAGTACTTC. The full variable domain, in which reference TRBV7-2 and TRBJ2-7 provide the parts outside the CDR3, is GAGVSQSPSNKVTEKGKDVELRCDPISGHTALYWYRQSLGQGLEFLIYFQGNSAPDKSGLPSDRFSAERTGGSVSTLTIQRTQQEDSAVYLCASSLGGHASYEQYFGPGTRLTVT.

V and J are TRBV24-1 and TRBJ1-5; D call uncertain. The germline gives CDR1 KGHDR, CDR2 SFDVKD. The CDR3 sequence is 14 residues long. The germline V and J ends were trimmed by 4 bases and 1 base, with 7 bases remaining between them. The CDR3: CATSEGRSNQPQHF. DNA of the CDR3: TGTGCCACCAGTGAGGGTAGGAGCAATCAGCCCCAGCATTTT.

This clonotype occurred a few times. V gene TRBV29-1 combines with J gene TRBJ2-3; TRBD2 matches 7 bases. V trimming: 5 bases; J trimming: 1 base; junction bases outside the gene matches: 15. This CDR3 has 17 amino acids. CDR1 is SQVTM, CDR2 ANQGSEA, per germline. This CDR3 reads CSVYPASGPDGTDTQYF. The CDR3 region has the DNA TGCAGCGTTTACCCGGCTAGCGGACCCGATGGCACAGATACGCAGTATTTT.

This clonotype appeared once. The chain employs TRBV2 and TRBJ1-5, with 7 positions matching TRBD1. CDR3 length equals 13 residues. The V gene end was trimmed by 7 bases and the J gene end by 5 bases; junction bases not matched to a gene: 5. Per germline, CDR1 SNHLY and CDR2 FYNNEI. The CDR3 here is CASIGQGDQPQHF. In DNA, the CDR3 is TGTGCCAGCATCGGCCAGGGGGATCAGCCCCAGCATTTT.

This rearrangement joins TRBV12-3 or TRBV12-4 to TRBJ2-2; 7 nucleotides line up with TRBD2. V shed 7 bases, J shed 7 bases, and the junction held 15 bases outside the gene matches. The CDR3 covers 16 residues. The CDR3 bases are TGTGCCAGCACCCCCAGGGCGGGAGCGCCCAACGGGGAGCTGTTTTTT. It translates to CASTPRAGAPNGELFF.

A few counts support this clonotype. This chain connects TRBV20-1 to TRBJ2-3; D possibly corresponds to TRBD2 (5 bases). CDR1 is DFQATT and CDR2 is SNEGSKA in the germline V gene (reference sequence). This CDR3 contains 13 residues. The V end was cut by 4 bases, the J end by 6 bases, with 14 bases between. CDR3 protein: CSAKDRLRDTQYF. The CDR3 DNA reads TGCAGTGCTAAGGACCGACTACGGGATACGCAGTATTTT.

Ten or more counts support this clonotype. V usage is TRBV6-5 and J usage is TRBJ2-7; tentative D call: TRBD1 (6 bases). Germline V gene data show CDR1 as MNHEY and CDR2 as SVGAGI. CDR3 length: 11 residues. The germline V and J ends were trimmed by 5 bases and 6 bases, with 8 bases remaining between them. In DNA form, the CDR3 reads TGTGCCAGCAGTACAGGGTCCGAGCAGTACTTC. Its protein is CASSTGSEQYF.

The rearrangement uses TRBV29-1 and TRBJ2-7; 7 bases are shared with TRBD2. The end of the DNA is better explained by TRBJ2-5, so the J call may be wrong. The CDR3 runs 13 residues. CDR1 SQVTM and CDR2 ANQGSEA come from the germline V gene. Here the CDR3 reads CSVVLAVKETQYF. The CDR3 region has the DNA TGCAGCGTCGTGCTAGCGGTGAAAGAGACCCAGTACTTC.

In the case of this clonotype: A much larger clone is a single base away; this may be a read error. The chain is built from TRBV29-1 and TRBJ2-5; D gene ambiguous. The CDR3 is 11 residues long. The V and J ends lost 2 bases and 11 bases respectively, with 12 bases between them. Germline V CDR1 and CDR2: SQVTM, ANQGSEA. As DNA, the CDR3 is TGCAGCGTTGAAAAGGCAGATGAGCAGTACTTC. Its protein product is CSVEKADEQYF.

CDR3 DNA: TGTGCCAGCGGCTCCGACAGCTACGAGCAGTACTTC. Residues: CASGSDSYEQYF. The chain joins TRBV7-2 to TRBJ2-7, with D possibly TRBD1 on 5 matching bases. V lost 8 bases and J 3 bases, leaving 11 bases between the germline ends. Germline CDR1 reads SGHTA; CDR2 reads FQGNSA. This CDR3 contains 12 residues.

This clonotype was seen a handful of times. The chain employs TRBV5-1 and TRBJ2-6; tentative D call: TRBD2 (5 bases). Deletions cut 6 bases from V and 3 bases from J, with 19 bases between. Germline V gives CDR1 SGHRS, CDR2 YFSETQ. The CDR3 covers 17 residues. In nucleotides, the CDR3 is TGCGCCAGCAACCTCGGACTGTTCTCGGGTGGGGCCAACGTCCTGACTTTC. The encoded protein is CASNLGLFSGGANVLTF.

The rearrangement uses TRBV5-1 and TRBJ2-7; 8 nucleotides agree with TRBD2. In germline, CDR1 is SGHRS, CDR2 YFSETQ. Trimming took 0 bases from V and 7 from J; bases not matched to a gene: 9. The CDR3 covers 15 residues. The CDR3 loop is CASSLVRGGAEEQYF. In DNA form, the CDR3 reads TGCGCCAGCAGCTTGGTCCGGGGGGGCGCAGAAGAGCAGTACTTC. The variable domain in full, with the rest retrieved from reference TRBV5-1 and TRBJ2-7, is KAGVTQTPRYLIKTRGQQVTLSCSPISGHRSVSWYQQTPGQGLQFLFEYFSETQRNKGNFPGRFSGRQFSNSRSEMNVSTLELGDSALYLCASSLVRGGAEEQYFGPGTRLTVT.

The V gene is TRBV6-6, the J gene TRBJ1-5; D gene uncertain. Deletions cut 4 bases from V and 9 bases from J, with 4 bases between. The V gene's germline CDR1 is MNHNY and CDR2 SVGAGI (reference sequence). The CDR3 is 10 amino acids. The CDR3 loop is CASSFRPQHF. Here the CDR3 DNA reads TGTGCCAGCAGTTTTCGGCCCCAGCATTTT.

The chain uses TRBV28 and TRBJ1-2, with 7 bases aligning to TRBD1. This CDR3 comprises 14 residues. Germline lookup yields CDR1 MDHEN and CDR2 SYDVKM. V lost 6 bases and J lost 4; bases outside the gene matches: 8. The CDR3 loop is CASRRTGARYGYTF. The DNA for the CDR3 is TGTGCCAGCAGGCGCACAGGGGCGCGCTATGGCTACACCTTC.

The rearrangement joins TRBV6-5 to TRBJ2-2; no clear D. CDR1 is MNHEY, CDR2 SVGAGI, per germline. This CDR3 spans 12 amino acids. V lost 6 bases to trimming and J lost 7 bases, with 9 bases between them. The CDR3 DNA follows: TGTGCCAGCAGCTGGGCAGGCGGGGAGCTGTTTTTT. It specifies CASSWAGGELFF.

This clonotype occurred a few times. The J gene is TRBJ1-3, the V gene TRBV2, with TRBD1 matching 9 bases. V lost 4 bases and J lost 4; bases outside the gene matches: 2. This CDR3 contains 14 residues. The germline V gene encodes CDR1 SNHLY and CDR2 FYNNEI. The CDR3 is CASSVTGGGNTIYF. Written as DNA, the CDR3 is TGTGCCAGCAGTGTAACAGGGGGCGGAAACACCATATATTTT.